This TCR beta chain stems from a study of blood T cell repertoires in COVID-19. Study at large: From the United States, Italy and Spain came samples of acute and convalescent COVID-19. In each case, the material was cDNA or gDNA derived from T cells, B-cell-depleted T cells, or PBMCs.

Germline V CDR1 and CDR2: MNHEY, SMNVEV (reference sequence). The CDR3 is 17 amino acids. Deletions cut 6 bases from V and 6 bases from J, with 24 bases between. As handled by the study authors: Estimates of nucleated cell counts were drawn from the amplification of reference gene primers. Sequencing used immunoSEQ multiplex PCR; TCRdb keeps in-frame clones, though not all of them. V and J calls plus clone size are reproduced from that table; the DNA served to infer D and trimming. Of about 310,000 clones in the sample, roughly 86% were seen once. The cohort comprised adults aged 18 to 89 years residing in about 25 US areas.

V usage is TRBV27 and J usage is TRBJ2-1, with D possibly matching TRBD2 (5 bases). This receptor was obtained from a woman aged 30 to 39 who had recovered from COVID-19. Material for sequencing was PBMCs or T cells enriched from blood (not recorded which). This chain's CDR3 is CASRYSLRAAGRNEQFF. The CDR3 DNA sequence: TGTGCCAGCAGATACTCATTAAGAGCGGCGGGTCGCAATGAGCAGTTCTTC.